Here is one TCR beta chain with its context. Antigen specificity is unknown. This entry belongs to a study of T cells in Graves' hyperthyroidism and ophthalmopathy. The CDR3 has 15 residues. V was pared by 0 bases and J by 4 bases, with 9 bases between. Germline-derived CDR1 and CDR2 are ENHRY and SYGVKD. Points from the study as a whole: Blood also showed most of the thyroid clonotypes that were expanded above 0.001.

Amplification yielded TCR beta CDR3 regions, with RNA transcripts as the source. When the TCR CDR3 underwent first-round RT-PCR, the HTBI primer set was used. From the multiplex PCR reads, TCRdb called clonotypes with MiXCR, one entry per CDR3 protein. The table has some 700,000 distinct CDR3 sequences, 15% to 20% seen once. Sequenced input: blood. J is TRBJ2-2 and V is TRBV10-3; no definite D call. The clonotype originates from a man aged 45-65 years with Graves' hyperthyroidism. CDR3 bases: TGTGCCATCAGTGAGTCGGGTAGCACCACCGGGGAGCTGTTTTTT. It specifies CAISESGSTTGELFF.